This T cell receptor (beta chain) was sequenced in a study of blood T cell repertoires in COVID-19. Background on the study: Samples of COVID-19 (acute and convalescent) were obtained from the United States, Italy and Spain. Nucleic acid was either cDNA or gDNA, and it came from T cells, B-cell-depleted T cells, or PBMCs.

Original data processing: Nucleated cell counts were estimated from reference gene primer amplification. Using immunoSEQ multiplex PCR, the repertoire was profiled, and TCRdb retains in-frame clones only, with some absent. The V and J calls and the clone size are those of that table, but D and trimming were determined from the DNA. The table records 65,000 to 70,000 clones, 87% of them present only once. CDR1 is ENHRY, CDR2 SYGVKD, per germline. Trimming stripped 4 bases from V and 1 base from J, with 19 bases between. The CDR3 spans 17 residues. This clone was detected only once. The gene calls are TRBV10-3 and TRBJ1-1; perhaps TRBD1 as D (5 bases). The sequenced material came from peripheral blood. The source of this sequence is a man aged 45-60 years with active COVID-19. The CDR3 spells CAISGGWQGMANTEAFF. The CDR3 nucleotides read TGTGCCATCAGTGGAGGATGGCAGGGTATGGCGAACACTGAAGCTTTCTTT.